This entry lists 9 T cell receptor beta chains sequenced from one sample in a study of a mutant IDH1 vaccine in newly diagnosed glioma (dated by TCRdb to the early 2020s). Their antigens remain unidentified. The sample's time point label, in plain terms: week 5, during vaccination. Each vaccine dose, consisting of 300 ug of a 20-mer mutant IDH1 peptide in Montanide, was administered subcutaneously with topical imiquimod. Library prep was done by the immunoSEQ multiplex PCR assay. TCRdb carries this immuneACCESS record with in-frame sequences only. Its versions omit some clonotypes, under half of them owing to an unresolved V gene in the studies checked, with the rest unexplained. The sample table records 40,000 to 50,000 clones; 80% to 90% of these occur just once. The ten top clones hold approximately 1.7% of the sample. The source material was PBMCs, sampled from a glioma patient whose treatment included an IDH1 peptide vaccine. The receptors were gathered from a man between 40 and 49 years old with glioma.

This clone came up a few times. This chain uses TRBV29-1 with TRBJ1-1; 8 bases match TRBD1. Germline V gene data show CDR1 as SQVTM and CDR2 as ANQGSEA. Trimming at V came to 7 bases and at J to 0 bases, leaving 4 bases not matched to a gene. The CDR3 runs to 13 residues. The CDR3 region has the DNA TGCAGCGCACGACAGGGGTTGAACACTGAAGCTTTCTTT. Protein product: CSARQGLNTEAFF.

The table lists this clone with a few counts. The chain links TRBV27 to TRBJ1-1; D call uncertain. V was clipped by 5 bases and J by 0 bases, with 13 bases between them. There are 15 residues in the CDR3. Germline assignment: CDR1 MNHEY and CDR2 SMNVEV (reference sequence). The DNA for the CDR3 is TGTGCCAGCAGTCGCTCGTTAGGGATGAACACTGAAGCTTTCTTT. Translated: CASSRSLGMNTEAFF.

This chain uses TRBV4-2 with TRBJ1-5; D is perhaps TRBD1 (5 bases). CDR3 size: 16 residues. Germline loops: CDR1 LGHNA, CDR2 YNFKEQ. V gave up 7 bases and J gave up 1 base, with 17 bases separating them. CDR3 residues: CASTPWGGNSNQPQHF. In DNA, the CDR3 is TGTGCCAGCACCCCCTGGGGGGGTAACAGCAATCAGCCCCAGCATTTT.

This chain links TRBV9 with TRBJ2-7; possibly TRBD1 or TRBD2 for D (5 bases each). Germline assignment: CDR1 SGDLS and CDR2 YYNGEE. The V end lost 4 bases, the J end lost 2 bases, and 16 bases lay between the germline ends. The CDR3 totals 15 residues. The CDR3: CASSSGPAGPYEQYF. The DNA of the CDR3 is TGTGCCAGCAGCTCGGGGCCCGCGGGCCCCTACGAGCAGTACTTC.

This chain joins TRBV7-9 and TRBJ1-1; 7 nucleotides align to TRBD1. Germline-derived CDR1 and CDR2 are SEHNR and FQNEAQ (reference sequence). This CDR3 has 15 residues. Trimming removed 0 bases from V and 4 bases from J; junction bases left unmatched: 5. The CDR3 here is CASSLAGTGVTEAFF. The CDR3 DNA sequence: TGTGCCAGCAGCTTAGCCGGAACAGGGGTCACTGAAGCTTTCTTT. Drawing the rest from reference TRBV7-9 and TRBJ1-1, the complete variable domain is DTGVSQNPRHKITKRGQNVTFRCDPISEHNRLYWYRQTLGQGPEFLTYFQNEAQLEKSRLLSDRFSAERPKGSFSTLEIQRTEQGDSAMYLCASSLAGTGVTEAFFGQGTRLTVV.

As DNA, the CDR3 is TGCAGCGTTGACGGTCCCGCGGGCAATGAGCAGTTCTTC. Encoded protein: CSVDGPAGNEQFF. The rearrangement uses TRBV29-1 and TRBJ2-1, with TRBD2 as a possible D gene (5 bases). Per the germline V gene, CDR1 is SQVTM and CDR2 is ANQGSEA. Trimming removed 3 bases from V and 6 bases from J, with 12 bases in between. The CDR3 runs 13 residues.

The chain links TRBV18 to TRBJ2-5; D gene ambiguous. The CDR3 has 12 amino acids. Trimming stripped 11 bases from V and 1 base from J, with 11 bases between. Germline V gene sequence: CDR1 KGHSH, CDR2 LQKENI. The CDR3 DNA follows: TGTGCCTCTTCAGATCCCCAAGAGACCCAGTACTTC. Its protein product is CASSDPQETQYF.

The chain combines TRBV9 with TRBJ2-7; possibly TRBD2 for D (5 bases). The CDR3 covers 16 residues. Germline V lookup: CDR1 SGDLS, CDR2 YYNGEE. Deletions cut 0 bases from V and 1 base from J, with 14 bases between. CDR3 in DNA: TGTGCCAGCAGCGTAGGAGTAGCGCAGACTTCCTACGAGCAGTACTTC. Encoded protein: CASSVGVAQTSYEQYF.

The chain is built from TRBV5-1 and TRBJ2-5; TRBD1 is a possible D gene (6 bases). Germline lookup yields CDR1 SGHRS and CDR2 YFSETQ. V shed 3 bases and J shed 7 bases, with 19 bases lying between them. The CDR3 is 15 residues long. The CDR3 nucleotides read TGCGCCAGCAGCTCGGCCGTGGGGGCCCGGGGGACCCAGTACTTC. It yields the protein CASSSAVGARGTQYF.